These 28 T cell receptor beta chains were sequenced from one sample in a study of memory CD4+ T cells and cytomegalovirus serostatus. The sort gate was single viable CD3+CD4+CD8-CD45RO+ cells for memory CD4+ T cells. The repertoire was sequenced with immunoSEQ multiplex PCR; TCRdb's copy has only in-frame clones and lacks some. The sample lists roughly 76,000 clones, around four fifths occurring once. The source material was memory CD4+ T cells from blood. The origin of the receptors is an adult in good health and CMV-seropositive.

This rearrangement joins TRBV19 to TRBJ2-2; the D gene is possibly TRBD2 (6 bases). Germline V lookup: CDR1 LNHDA, CDR2 SQIVND (reference sequence). Trimming took 3 bases from V and 3 from J, leaving 11 bases between them. This CDR3 has 15 residues. The CDR3 DNA follows: TGTGCCAGTAGTATCGGCGGGGCATACACCGGGGAGCTGTTTTTT. It encodes CASSIGGAYTGELFF.

The CDR3 region is CASSQRRHYGYTF. The CDR3 DNA reads as TGTGCCAGCAGCCAACGACGACACTATGGCTACACCTTC. The chain links TRBV6-5 to TRBJ1-2; D is unresolved. V was cut by 6 bases and J by 3 bases, with 11 bases left in between. Germline V gives CDR1 MNHEY, CDR2 SVGAGI. The CDR3 loop spans 13 amino acids.

The chain employs TRBV10-3 and TRBJ2-3, with D tentatively TRBD2 (5 bases). Germline CDR1 reads ENHRY; CDR2 reads SYGVKD. V lost 7 bases and J lost 2, with 13 bases in between. The CDR3 has 14 amino acids. DNA for the CDR3: TGTGCCATCATGGACTTTGATACCACAGATACGCAGTATTTT. Its translation is CAIMDFDTTDTQYF.

The chain is built from TRBV5-6 and TRBJ2-3; the D call may be TRBD1 or TRBD2 (5 bases each). This CDR3 comprises 18 residues. Germline loops: CDR1 SGHDT, CDR2 YYEEEE. The germline V and J ends were trimmed by 4 bases and 2 bases, with 23 bases remaining between them. The DNA of the CDR3 is TGTGCCAGCAGCCGAGATGTTGGGGACCTACGATCCACAGATACGCAGTATTTT. Amino acids: CASSRDVGDLRSTDTQYF.

The chain is built from TRBV2 and TRBJ1-6, with D tentatively TRBD1 (6 bases). The germline V gene has CDR1 SNHLY and CDR2 FYNNEI. The CDR3 sequence is 13 residues long. The V gene lost 1 base and the J gene lost 8 bases, with 6 bases spanning the gap. The CDR3 region is CASSEEGDSPLHF. DNA for the CDR3: TGTGCCAGCAGTGAAGAGGGGGATTCACCCCTCCACTTT.

The J gene is TRBJ2-1, the V gene TRBV25-1; TRBD2 matches 8 bases. In germline, CDR1 is MGHDK, CDR2 SYGVNS. V was clipped by 1 base and J by 4 bases; unmatched bases: 3. The CDR3 runs to 15 residues. DNA for the CDR3: TGTGCCAGCAGTGAATGGGCTAGCGGGTACAATGAGCAGTTCTTC. Its translation: CASSEWASGYNEQFF. The variable domain in full, completed from reference TRBV25-1 and TRBJ2-1, reads EADIYQTPRYLVIGTGKKITLECSQTMGHDKMYWYQQDPGMELHLIHYSYGVNSTEKGDLSSESTVSRIRTEHFPLTLESARPSHTSQYLCASSEWASGYNEQFFGPGTRLTVL.

There are a few counts of this clone. V and J are TRBV2 and TRBJ2-7; TRBD2 is a possible D gene (6 bases). The CDR3 sequence is 13 residues long. Germline CDR1 reads SNHLY; CDR2 reads FYNNEI. Trimming cost V 2 bases and J 4 bases, with 9 bases left between them. CDR3: CASSERGIYEQYF. The CDR3 DNA reads as TGTGCCAGCAGTGAACGGGGGATTTACGAGCAGTACTTC.

The chain employs TRBV4-1 and TRBJ1-1, with 7 bases matching TRBD1. Trimming removed 4 bases from V and 4 bases from J; junction bases left unmatched: 3. Germline assignment: CDR1 MGHRA and CDR2 YSYEKL. This CDR3 has 13 amino acids. CDR3 bases: TGCGCCAGCAGCCTAAGGGGGCTCACTGAAGCTTTCTTT. Its translation is CASSLRGLTEAFF.

V gene TRBV10-2 combines with J gene TRBJ2-3, with TRBD2 identical over 9 bases. V shed 10 bases, J shed 4 bases, and the junction held 9 bases outside the gene matches. The CDR3 totals 14 residues. CDR1 and CDR2 (germline): WSHSY, SAAADI. The CDR3 region is CATRGAGGADTQYF. The CDR3 nucleotides are TGCGCCACCCGGGGGGCGGGAGGGGCAGATACGCAGTATTTT.

J is TRBJ1-2 and V is TRBV9; unclear D gene. Germline lookup yields CDR1 SGDLS and CDR2 YYNGEE. V was pared by 10 bases and J by 4 bases, with 11 bases between. This CDR3 contains 11 residues. The CDR3: CADRAGYGYTF. The CDR3 DNA reads as TGTGCCGATCGGGCGGGCTATGGCTACACCTTC.

V and J are TRBV6-6 and TRBJ2-7; 8 positions agree with TRBD2. Germline values: CDR1 MNHNY, CDR2 SVGAGI (reference sequence). V dropped 11 bases and J dropped 2; count of bases not matched to a gene: 11. There are 14 residues in the CDR3. The CDR3 nucleotides read TGTGCCGGGGGTACCGGGGGGGCCCCCTACGAGCAGTACTTC. Its protein product is CAGGTGGAPYEQYF.

The rearrangement joins TRBV10-3 to TRBJ2-3, with a weak D call TRBD2 (6 bases). CDR1 and CDR2 from the germline V gene are ENHRY and SYGVKD. Trimming took off 0 bases at V and 4 bases at J, with 11 bases between the two ends. The CDR3 is 15 residues long. CDR3 amino acids: CAISESAGGADTQYF. The CDR3 DNA follows: TGTGCCATCAGTGAGTCAGCAGGAGGGGCAGATACGCAGTATTTT.

The chain carries TRBV5-1 and TRBJ1-3; D not resolved. Deletions cut 0 bases from V and 0 bases from J, with 10 bases between. The CDR3 is made up of 16 amino acids. Germline CDR1 is SGHRS and CDR2 is YFSETQ. CDR3 sequence reads: CASSLAGESSGNTIYF. The CDR3 DNA is TGCGCCAGCAGCTTGGCTGGAGAAAGCTCTGGAAACACCATATATTTT.

This clone has only one observation. The V call is TRBV2, the J call TRBJ2-2; 11 bases match TRBD1. CDR1 is SNHLY and CDR2 is FYNNEI in the germline V gene. The J segment lost 6 bases and the V segment lost 3 bases, leaving 6 bases of the junction unmatched. The CDR3 has 16 residues. CDR3 DNA: TGTGCCAGCAGTGACCCGGGACAGGGGGTTGCCGGGGAGCTGTTTTTT. Translated: CASSDPGQGVAGELFF.

The chain has TRBV10-1 and TRBJ2-2, with TRBD2 matching 7 bases. There are 16 residues in the CDR3. The ends lost 4 bases at V and 1 base at J; junction bases unmatched: 6. Germline assignment: CDR1 WNHNN and CDR2 SYGVQD (reference sequence). The CDR3 bases are TGCGCCAGCAGTGTTGGAGCGGGGTTGAACACCGGGGAGCTGTTTTTT. As protein: CASSVGAGLNTGELFF.

The genes are TRBV28 and TRBJ1-5; 8 bases match TRBD1. The CDR3 has 18 residues. V was clipped by 5 bases and J by 6 bases; unmatched bases: 18. In germline, CDR1 is MDHEN, CDR2 SYDVKM. The CDR3 here is CASSVFFRGQEEAQPQHF. CDR3 bases: TGTGCCAGCAGTGTCTTCTTCAGGGGGCAGGAGGAAGCTCAGCCCCAGCATTTT.

The chain combines TRBV30 with TRBJ2-3, with D hard to call. Per the germline V gene, CDR1 is GTSNPN and CDR2 is SVGIG (reference sequence). V was shortened by 5 bases and J by 7 bases, with 13 bases between the two germline ends. This CDR3 is 12 amino acids long. The CDR3 spells CAWSSAANTQYF. CDR3 DNA sequence: TGTGCCTGGTCCTCGGCCGCAAATACGCAGTATTTT.

The chain recombines TRBV19 with TRBJ2-5; tentatively, D is TRBD1 (6 bases). V lost 8 bases, J lost 2 bases, and 9 bases lay in between. The CDR3 consists of 12 residues. Germline V gene data show CDR1 as LNHDA and CDR2 as SQIVND (reference sequence). CDR3: CASGGLQETQYF. The CDR3 DNA follows: TGTGCCAGTGGGGGCCTACAAGAGACCCAGTACTTC.

The chain is built from TRBV9 and TRBJ2-5; tentatively, D is TRBD2 (6 bases). The germline CDR1 and CDR2 sequences are SGDLS and YYNGEE. This CDR3 has 14 residues. V was shortened by 3 bases and J by 2 bases, with 11 bases between the two germline ends. The CDR3 reads CASSALSGQETQYF. In nucleotides, the CDR3 is TGTGCCAGCAGCGCCCTTAGCGGTCAAGAGACCCAGTACTTC.

This chain joins TRBV18 and TRBJ1-3; no reliable D call. V was pared by 5 bases and J by 0 bases, with 2 bases between. CDR3 size: 12 residues. From germline, CDR1 is KGHSH and CDR2 LQKENI. CDR3 residues: CASSGSGNTIYF. In DNA form, the CDR3 reads TGTGCCAGCTCAGGCTCTGGAAACACCATATATTTT.

The rearrangement joins TRBV5-4 to TRBJ1-4; the D gene is possibly TRBD1 (6 bases). The V and J ends lost 0 bases and 1 base respectively, with 10 bases between them. Germline CDR1 is SGHNT and CDR2 is YYREEE (reference sequence). The CDR3 is made up of 16 amino acids. CDR3 protein: CASSLGGARTNEKLFF. CDR3 bases: TGTGCCAGCAGCTTGGGGGGGGCAAGAACTAATGAAAAACTGTTTTTT.

V gene TRBV5-1 combines with J gene TRBJ1-3; 12 positions match TRBD1. Germline CDR1 reads SGHRS; CDR2 reads YFSETQ. The junction had 7 bases not matched to a gene; V was cut back by 4 bases and J by 2 bases. The CDR3 extends over 17 amino acids. CDR3: CASSLRGQGATGNTIYF. CDR3 coding DNA: TGCGCCAGCAGCCTTAGGGGACAGGGGGCAACTGGAAACACCATATATTTT.

This chain joins TRBV14 and TRBJ2-1, with no clear D. The CDR3 runs to 13 residues. Germline V gene sequence: CDR1 SGHDN, CDR2 FVKESK. V lost 6 bases and J lost 7, with 13 bases in between. The CDR3 here is CASSRLRANEQFF. CDR3 bases: TGTGCCAGCAGTCGACTTAGGGCAAATGAGCAGTTCTTC.

This clone appeared once. The CDR3 sequence is CASSSVRAGNNEQFF. The CDR3 DNA sequence: TGTGCCAGCAGCAGCGTCAGGGCGGGGAACAATGAGCAGTTCTTC. This sequence joins TRBV27 and TRBJ2-1, with D maybe TRBD2 (6 bases). The CDR3 totals 15 residues. The V and J ends lost 6 bases and 5 bases respectively, with 17 bases between them. Germline lookup yields CDR1 MNHEY and CDR2 SMNVEV (reference sequence).

The V call is TRBV19, the J call TRBJ1-3; 7 bases match TRBD1. CDR1 is LNHDA and CDR2 is SQIVND in the germline V gene (reference sequence). This CDR3 comprises 12 residues. J lost 8 bases, V lost 10 bases, and 8 bases had no gene match. DNA of the CDR3: TGTGCCACTACTTCGACAGGGTACACCATATATTTT. This gives the protein CATTSTGYTIYF.

The gene calls are TRBV18 and TRBJ1-6; 9 nucleotides match TRBD1. From germline, CDR1 is KGHSH and CDR2 LQKENI. V shed 5 bases and J 0 bases; nucleotides not matched to a gene: 8. This CDR3 region has 18 residues. CDR3 nucleotide sequence: TGTGCCAGCTCAGGGGGGACAGGGTCTAGCTCCTATAATTCACCCCTCCACTTT. Translation: CASSGGTGSSSYNSPLHF.

This clone was counted a single time. The genes are TRBV9 and TRBJ1-2; D call uncertain. CDR1 is SGDLS and CDR2 is YYNGEE in the germline V gene. V lost 4 bases and J 6 bases, leaving 16 bases between the germline ends. This CDR3 has 14 residues. The CDR3 reads CASSNADGSHGYTF. The CDR3 DNA follows: TGTGCCAGCAGCAATGCTGACGGTTCTCATGGCTACACCTTC.

The CDR3 here is CAGGQGGSNQPQHF. CDR3 DNA sequence: TGTGCCGGGGGACAGGGTGGGAGCAATCAGCCCCAGCATTTT. This chain uses TRBV19 with TRBJ1-5; 9 bases fit TRBD1. CDR3 size: 14 residues. Germline CDR1 LNHDA, CDR2 SQIVND (reference sequence). V lost 11 bases and J lost 1; bases outside the gene matches: 6.